This T cell receptor (beta chain) originates from a study of cytomegalovirus exposure and HLA in healthy donors. The primer mix had 60 Vbeta and 13 Jbeta primers. Data came from immunoSEQ multiplex PCR; TCRdb stores just in-frame clones and leaves some out. The ten most abundant clones cover about 0.96% of a sample with about 140,000 clones. Study-level results: Among the most significant clusters, several appeared linked to common viral pathogens in a later analysis. There were 150 to 200 TCR beta chains listed as cytomegalovirus-associated.

With regard to this clone: The antigen remains unidentified.

The germline CDR1 and CDR2 sequences are SGHTS and YDEGEE. Trimming cost V 2 bases and J 8 bases; bases outside gene matches: 11. The CDR3 loop spans 16 amino acids. This receptor was obtained from a male donor in good health and CMV-seronegative. The chain joins TRBV5-8 to TRBJ1-4; 8 nucleotides agree with TRBD1. Sequenced: PBMCs. CDR3 sequence reads: CASSFRTGRIWEKLFF. CDR3 coding DNA: TGTGCCAGCAGCTTCCGGACAGGGCGGATTTGGGAAAAACTGTTTTTT.